The present T cell receptor beta chain was sequenced within a study of cytomegalovirus exposure and HLA in healthy donors. Background on the study: It was reported in a later analysis that the approximately 120 validation repertoires used the same platform as the 666 first-cohort repertoires. The study, taken as a whole, reports: In vitro assays verified that three CMV-associated chains recognized CMV antigens specifically. The classifier, whose performance was assessed in both the original and validation cohorts, reportedly diagnosed cytomegalovirus status with high specificity and sensitivity.

Only in-frame clones appear in the TCRdb table, and some are missing; sequencing was by immunoSEQ multiplex PCR. Here the sample spans about 56,000 clones, 85% to 90% being singletons. About this clone itself: No antigen is known for it.

The origin of this receptor is a woman aged 18-30 years in good health and CMV-seronegative. The sample consisted of PBMCs.

CDR3 protein: CASSFWTGRRDTQYF. CDR3 sequence (DNA): TGTGCCAGCAGCTTCTGGACAGGGAGGAGGGATACGCAGTATTTT. V is TRBV5-4 and J is TRBJ2-3; 8 nucleotides align to TRBD1. Unmatched junction bases numbered 8, after V lost 2 bases and J lost 6 bases. The germline gives CDR1 SGHNT, CDR2 YYREEE (reference sequence). The CDR3 is 15 residues long. Complete variable domain (other parts from reference TRBV5-4 and TRBJ2-3): ETGVTQSPTHLIKTRGQQVTLRCSSQSGHNTVSWYQQALGQGPQFIFQYYREEENGRGNFPPRFSGLQFPNYSSELNVNALELDDSALYLCASSFWTGRRDTQYFGPGTRLTVL.